In its sample, the clone carrying this T cell receptor (beta chain) was seen many times. Its antigen is undetermined. Unique molecular identifiers were used to barcode this TCRbeta library. In TCRdb, the PCR reads were re-called with MiXCR into one record per CDR3 protein. The sample lists just under 350,000 distinct CDR3 sequences, about 16% occurring once. CDR1 and CDR2 (germline): SGHVS, FQNEAQ. The CDR3 length is 19 residues. The V gene end was trimmed by 2 bases and the J gene end by 3 bases; junction bases not matched to a gene: 15. The data were obtained in a study of T-cell reconstitution after alpha-beta-depleted transplantation in children. General study findings and limits: After transplant, at about two months, alpha-beta T cells were reportedly derived from several hundred expanded graft clones.

This sequence originates from a male patient aged 2-15 years who had a stem cell transplant for acute lymphoblastic leukemia, so the T cells may come from the graft donor. The V call is TRBV7-8, the J call TRBJ2-1; 8 nucleotides line up with TRBD2. The input for sequencing was PBMCs, mostly from graft donor cells, taken 360 days after TCRalphabeta/CD19-depleted stem cell transplant. CDR3 nucleotide sequence: TGTGCCAGCAGCTTACGGCACGGGGTAGCGGGACGATTCTACAATGAGCAGTTCTTC. It is translated as CASSLRHGVAGRFYNEQFF.